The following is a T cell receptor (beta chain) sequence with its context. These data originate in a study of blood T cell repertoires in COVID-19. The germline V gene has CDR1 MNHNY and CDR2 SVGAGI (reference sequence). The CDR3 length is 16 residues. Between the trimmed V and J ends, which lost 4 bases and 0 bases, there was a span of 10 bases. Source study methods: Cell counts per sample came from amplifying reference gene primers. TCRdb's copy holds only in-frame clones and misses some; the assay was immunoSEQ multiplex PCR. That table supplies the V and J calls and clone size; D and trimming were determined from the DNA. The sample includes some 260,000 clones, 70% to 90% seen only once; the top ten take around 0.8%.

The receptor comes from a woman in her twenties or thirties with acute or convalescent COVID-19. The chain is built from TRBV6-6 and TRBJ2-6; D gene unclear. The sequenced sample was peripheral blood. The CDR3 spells CASSSLTGSGANVLTF. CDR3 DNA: TGTGCCAGCAGTTCGCTGACTGGCTCTGGGGCCAACGTCCTGACTTTC.